These 28 T cell receptor beta chains share one sample of origin, sequenced in a study of neurological immune-mediated disorders. Via MiXCR, TCRdb re-called the 5' RACE reads, giving one row per CDR3 protein. Among about 80,000 distinct CDR3 sequences, roughly 10% were seen once, and the ten largest hold less than 2%. The specimen sequenced was PBMCs. The source is a man between 45 and 60 years old in good health.

This clonotype was counted between two and nine times. V and J are TRBV4-1 and TRBJ2-5; a weak D match, TRBD1 (6 bases). Per the germline V gene, CDR1 is MGHRA and CDR2 is YSYEKL. CDR3 length equals 15 residues. Trimming removed 0 bases from V and 5 bases from J, with 13 bases in between. The DNA for the CDR3 is TGCGCCAGCAGCCAAGATACAGGGAAGCGCGAGACCCAGTACTTC. Protein sequence: CASSQDTGKRETQYF.

This clonotype was counted at least ten times. The CDR3 DNA sequence: TGTGCCAGCAGCCCCAGGGACAGGGGTTCGACAGATACGCAGTATTTT. It is translated as CASSPRDRGSTDTQYF. This rearrangement joins TRBV7-9 to TRBJ2-3, with 10 positions matching TRBD1. The CDR3 is 16 residues long. Trimming took 5 bases from V and 3 from J; bases not matched to a gene: 8. Germline-derived CDR1 and CDR2 are SEHNR and FQNEAQ (reference sequence).

The sample holds many counts of this clonotype. The chain couples TRBV5-1 to TRBJ2-5; 9 nucleotides align to TRBD2. After removal of 4 bases from V and 3 bases from J, the junction contained 7 bases not matched to a gene. From germline, CDR1 is SGHRS and CDR2 YFSETQ. CDR3 length: 15 amino acids. For the CDR3, the DNA is TGCGCCAGCAGCGTTAACGCGGGGGGGGAAGAGACCCAGTACTTC. Protein product: CASSVNAGGEETQYF.

This CDR3 reads CSAFPGTGVLNTEAFF. The CDR3 DNA sequence: TGCAGTGCTTTCCCGGGGACAGGGGTCCTGAACACTGAAGCTTTCTTT. The chain employs TRBV20-1 and TRBJ1-1; the match to TRBD1 covers 10 bases. The CDR3 consists of 16 residues. Per germline, CDR1 DFQATT and CDR2 SNEGSKA (reference sequence). V trimming: 5 bases; J trimming: 0 bases; junction bases outside the gene matches: 9.

In this sample, this clonotype turned up many times. V and J are TRBV3-1 and TRBJ2-1; weak D call: TRBD2 (6 bases). Germline V gives CDR1 LGHDT, CDR2 YNNKEL (reference sequence). This CDR3 spans 13 amino acids. V was clipped by 5 bases and J by 5 bases, with 10 bases between them. CDR3 residues: CASSSRRDNEQFF. The CDR3 nucleotides read TGTGCCAGCAGCTCACGGAGGGACAATGAGCAGTTCTTC.

This clonotype was observed many times. The chain uses TRBV7-8 and TRBJ1-1; weak D call: TRBD1 (6 bases). The CDR3 runs 13 residues. Germline-derived CDR1 and CDR2 are SGHVS and FQNEAQ. V lost 6 bases, J lost 5 bases, and 13 bases lay in between. The CDR3 DNA is TGTGCCAGCAGGACGGACAGAGGGACTGAAGCTTTCTTT. As protein: CASRTDRGTEAFF.

This clonotype was observed at least ten times. The chain combines TRBV11-2 with TRBJ2-5; 8 nucleotides line up with TRBD1. J was trimmed by 7 bases and V by 1 base; bases with no gene match: 11. Germline V CDR1 and CDR2: SGHAT, FQNNGV. The CDR3 length is 16 residues. The CDR3 DNA follows: TGTGCCAGCAGCTTAGGTGTAGACAGGGGATCGGGGACCCAGTACTTC. Protein: CASSLGVDRGSGTQYF.

This clonotype was picked up many times. The V call is TRBV7-3, the J call TRBJ1-1, with D tentatively TRBD1 (5 bases). The CDR3 is made up of 14 amino acids. The germline V and J ends were trimmed by 5 bases and 4 bases, with 14 bases remaining between them. Per the germline V gene, CDR1 is SGHTA and CDR2 is FQGTGA. The CDR3 loop reads CASSPESGLTEAFF. The CDR3 DNA reads as TGTGCCAGCAGCCCAGAGTCGGGGCTCACTGAAGCTTTCTTT.

Ten or more counts support this clonotype. This sequence joins TRBV5-1 and TRBJ2-5; no clear D gene. Trimming left V 4 bases short and J 3 bases short, with 13 bases between. Germline V gene data show CDR1 as SGHRS and CDR2 as YFSETQ. This CDR3 region has 14 residues. The CDR3: CASSVRRPEETQYF. The CDR3 DNA is TGCGCCAGCAGCGTCCGGAGACCAGAAGAGACCCAGTACTTC.

This clonotype has ten or more counts. The CDR3 DNA sequence: TGTGCCAGCAGTGCGGGCAGGCGCCTTAATTCACCCCTCCACTTT. Translating it yields CASSAGRRLNSPLHF. The genes are TRBV2 and TRBJ1-6; D is ambiguous. V gave up 4 bases and J gave up 6 bases, with 13 bases separating them. This CDR3 is built from 15 residues. Germline assignment: CDR1 SNHLY and CDR2 FYNNEI.

This clonotype was seen repeatedly, ten times or more. The rearrangement links TRBV10-1 to TRBJ1-1, with D perhaps TRBD1 (5 bases). The CDR3 spans 17 residues. V dropped 0 bases and J dropped 1 base, with 15 bases sitting between them. Germline V gives CDR1 WNHNN, CDR2 SYGVQD (reference sequence). The CDR3 nucleotides read TGCGCCAGCAGTGAGTCGGACTTCCCAGGGTCGAACACTGAAGCTTTCTTT. As protein: CASSESDFPGSNTEAFF.

This clonotype was detected many times. This chain uses TRBV30 with TRBJ1-1; 12 bases align to TRBD1. Trimming took 3 bases from V and 5 from J; bases not matched to a gene: 10. The CDR3 runs to 16 residues. Germline values: CDR1 GTSNPN, CDR2 SVGIG (reference sequence). The CDR3 sequence is CAWRKLGQGAWTEAFF. The DNA of the CDR3 is TGTGCCTGGAGAAAATTGGGACAGGGGGCTTGGACTGAAGCTTTCTTT.

This clonotype showed up many times. The V and J genes are TRBV20-1 and TRBJ2-1, with a weak D call TRBD2 (6 bases). Germline CDR1 DFQATT, CDR2 SNEGSKA (reference sequence). V was clipped by 0 bases and J by 4 bases, with 10 bases between them. The CDR3 runs 14 residues. The CDR3 reads CSAREIAAYNEQFF. In DNA form, the CDR3 reads TGCAGTGCTAGAGAAATAGCGGCATACAATGAGCAGTTCTTC.

The table lists this clonotype with many counts. The genes are TRBV6-2 or TRBV6-3 and TRBJ2-1; 8 bases are a match to TRBD1. Germline loops: CDR1 MNHEY, CDR2 SVGEGT. The junction had 7 bases not matched to a gene; V was cut back by 5 bases and J by 7 bases. The CDR3 is 14 amino acids. The CDR3 loop is CASSRRQGWNEQFF. DNA of the CDR3: TGTGCCAGCAGTCGAAGACAGGGGTGGAATGAGCAGTTCTTC.

This clonotype came up many times. The V call is TRBV12-3 or TRBV12-4, the J call TRBJ1-3; D remains unclear. This CDR3 region has 13 residues. V was clipped by 2 bases and J by 4 bases, with 6 bases between them. This CDR3 reads CASSLLGGNTIYF. The CDR3 DNA is TGTGCCAGCAGTTTACTTGGAGGAAACACCATATATTTT.

This clonotype has at least ten counts. This rearrangement joins TRBV5-1 to TRBJ1-4; D gene ambiguous. Per the germline V gene, CDR1 is SGHRS and CDR2 is YFSETQ. V lost 1 base to trimming and J lost 2 bases, with 6 bases between them. This CDR3 has 14 amino acids. The CDR3 sequence: CASSLRGTNEKLFF. The DNA for the CDR3 is TGCGCCAGCAGCTTGCGGGGTACTAATGAAAAACTGTTTTTT.

This clonotype was counted at least ten times. The chain links TRBV20-1 to TRBJ2-1; TRBD2 matches at 7 bases. The CDR3 is made up of 15 amino acids. From germline, CDR1 is DFQATT and CDR2 SNEGSKA (reference sequence). V dropped 6 bases and J dropped 5; count of bases not matched to a gene: 13. Here the CDR3 reads CSAPEGGRRNNEQFF. The CDR3 bases are TGCAGTGCCCCCGAGGGCGGGAGAAGGAACAATGAGCAGTTCTTC.

This clonotype was recorded at least ten times. The chain combines TRBV12-3 or TRBV12-4 with TRBJ1-5; TRBD1 might be the D (6 bases). The CDR3 covers 16 residues. Trimming took off 3 bases at V and 2 bases at J, with 14 bases between the two ends. The CDR3 DNA sequence: TGTGCCAGCAGTTTTACAGGCAGGGGAGGCAATCAGCCCCAGCATTTT. Protein: CASSFTGRGGNQPQHF.

In its sample, this clonotype was seen many times. The genes are TRBV6-1 and TRBJ2-7; no clear D gene. This CDR3 has 12 residues. CDR1 and CDR2 (germline): MNHNS, SASEGT. Between the trimmed V and J ends, which lost 0 bases and 2 bases, there was a span of 2 bases. This CDR3 reads CASSEAPYEQYF. The CDR3 DNA follows: TGTGCCAGCAGTGAAGCCCCCTACGAGCAGTACTTC.

This clonotype showed up many times. This chain links TRBV7-2 with TRBJ1-2; 7 positions agree with TRBD1. CDR1 and CDR2 from the germline V gene are SGHTA and FQGNSA. The CDR3 length is 15 residues. The junction had 8 bases not matched to a gene; V was cut back by 1 base and J by 6 bases. The DNA of the CDR3 is TGTGCCAGCAGCTTAGTCGGCAGGGGGGCCGATGGCTACACCTTC. Residues: CASSLVGRGADGYTF. The whole variable domain, remainder taken from reference TRBV7-2 and TRBJ1-2, is GAGVSQSPSNKVTEKGKDVELRCDPISGHTALYWYRQSLGQGLEFLIYFQGNSAPDKSGLPSDRFSAERTGGSVSTLTIQRTQQEDSAVYLCASSLVGRGADGYTFGSGTRLTVV.

Notes on this clonotype: It may be a read error: a sequence one base away is much more abundant. The rearrangement links TRBV28 to TRBJ2-7; D gene ambiguous. Germline-derived CDR1 and CDR2 are MDHEN and SYDVKM. This CDR3 has 14 amino acids. V lost 5 bases and J 5 bases, leaving 16 bases between the germline ends. The CDR3: CASSLPGPAHEQYF. The CDR3 DNA is TGTGCCAGCAGTCTTCCGGGCCCAGCCCACGAGCAGTACTTC.

In its sample, this clonotype was seen a few times. The genes are TRBV5-8 and TRBJ1-5, with D possibly matching TRBD1 (6 bases). V was clipped by 4 bases and J by 3 bases, with 11 bases between them. Per germline, CDR1 SGHTS and CDR2 YDEGEE. This CDR3 contains 14 residues. CDR3 protein: CASSTNRDNQPQHF. For the CDR3, the DNA is TGTGCCAGCAGCACCAACAGGGACAATCAGCCCCAGCATTTT.

This clonotype has at least ten counts. The chain links TRBV7-2 to TRBJ1-1, with 7 bases matching TRBD1. The V segment lost 5 bases and the J segment 4 bases; nucleotides outside the gene matches: 10. Per germline, CDR1 SGHTA and CDR2 FQGNSA. This CDR3 has 15 amino acids. CDR3 loop: CASSPTGDRVTEAFF. The CDR3 bases are TGTGCCAGCAGCCCTACAGGGGATCGCGTCACTGAAGCTTTCTTT. Drawing the rest from reference TRBV7-2 and TRBJ1-1, the complete variable domain is GAGVSQSPSNKVTEKGKDVELRCDPISGHTALYWYRQSLGQGLEFLIYFQGNSAPDKSGLPSDRFSAERTGGSVSTLTIQRTQQEDSAVYLCASSPTGDRVTEAFFGQGTRLTVV.

To note about this clonotype: The junction does not match germline at one end; this may be a read error. This chain joins TRBV5-1 and TRBJ1-5, with D perhaps TRBD1 (6 bases). This CDR3 has 13 residues. The V gene's germline CDR1 is SGHRS and CDR2 YFSETQ. The CDR3 spells CASSLEGDHPQHF. The CDR3 coding sequence is TGCGCCAGCAGCTTGGAGGGGGATCATCCCCAGCATTTT.

This clonotype was picked up many times. In nucleotides, the CDR3 is TGCAGTGCCCGGGACATATTCTCTGGAAACACCATATATTTT. Amino acids: CSARDIFSGNTIYF. V gene TRBV20-1 combines with J gene TRBJ1-3, with D possibly matching TRBD1 (6 bases). The V and J ends lost 6 bases and 0 bases respectively, with 12 bases between them. The length of the CDR3 is 14 residues. The germline CDR1 and CDR2 sequences are DFQATT and SNEGSKA (reference sequence).

About this clonotype: A much larger clonotype is one base distant, so this may be a read error. This chain uses TRBV19 with TRBJ2-2; D may be TRBD2 (6 bases). Germline V gene sequence: CDR1 LNHDA, CDR2 SQIVND (reference sequence). The CDR3 totals 13 residues. The CDR3 DNA is TGTGTCAGTAGGACTACCAACACCGGGGAGCTGTTTTTT. It encodes CVSRTTNTGELFF.

This clonotype was seen a few times. The genes are TRBV5-1 and TRBJ2-1; TRBD2 agrees at 10 bases. Germline V gene lookup returns CDR1 SGHRS and CDR2 YFSETQ. The trim removed 1 base at V and 1 base at J, leaving 2 bases unmatched. CDR3 length equals 16 residues. CDR3 bases: TGCGCCAGCAGCTTGACTAGCGGGACATCCTACAATGAGCAGTTCTTC. This sequence encodes CASSLTSGTSYNEQFF.

This clonotype was counted ten times or more. The rearrangement uses TRBV20-1 and TRBJ1-6; D is unresolved. Trimming pared 5 bases from V and 10 bases from J, leaving 15 bases between. Germline-derived CDR1 and CDR2 are DFQATT and SNEGSKA (reference sequence). The CDR3 loop spans 13 amino acids. The DNA for the CDR3 is TGCAGTGCTGTCGAGAATTTGGGATCACCCCTCCACTTT. Its translation: CSAVENLGSPLHF.